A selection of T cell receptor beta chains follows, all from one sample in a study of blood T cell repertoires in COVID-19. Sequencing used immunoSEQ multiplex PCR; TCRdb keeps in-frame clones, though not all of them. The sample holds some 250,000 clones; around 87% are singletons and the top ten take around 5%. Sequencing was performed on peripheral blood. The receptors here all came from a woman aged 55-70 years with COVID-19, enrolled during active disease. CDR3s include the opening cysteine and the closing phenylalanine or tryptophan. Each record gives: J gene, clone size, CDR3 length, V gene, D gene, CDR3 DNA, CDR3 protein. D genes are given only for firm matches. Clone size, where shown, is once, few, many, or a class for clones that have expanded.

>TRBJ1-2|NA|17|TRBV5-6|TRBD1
TGTGCCAGCAGCTCGGCCCGACAGGGGGCGTACAACTATGGCTACACCTTC
CASSSARQGAYNYGYTF
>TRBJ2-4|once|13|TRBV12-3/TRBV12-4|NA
TGTGCCAGCCAAGTGTCCCTAAGCGACATTCAGTACTTC
CASQVSLSDIQYF
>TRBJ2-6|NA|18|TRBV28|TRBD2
TGTGCCAGCAGTCTCCGAGGGGCGGGAGTGTCTGGGGCCAACGTCCTGACTTTC
CASSLRGAGVSGANVLTF
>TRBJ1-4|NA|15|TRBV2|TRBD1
TGTGCCAGCAGTTCCGACAGGGGGAGAAGGGAAAAACTGTTTTTT
CASSSDRGRREKLFF
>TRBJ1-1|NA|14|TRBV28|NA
TGTGCCAGCAGTTTATACCCAGTGAACACTGAAGCTTTCTTT
CASSLYPVNTEAFF
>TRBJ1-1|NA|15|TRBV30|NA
TGTGCCTGGAGTCGCAGGGGTGATTTGAACACTGAAGCTTTCTTT
CAWSRRGDLNTEAFF
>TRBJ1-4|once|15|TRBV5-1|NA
TGCGCCAGCAGCGCGGGACTCCGGGGGGATGAAAAACTGTTTTTT
CASSAGLRGDEKLFF
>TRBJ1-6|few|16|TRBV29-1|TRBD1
TGCAGCGTTCTGAGTCCCGGGACAGGGTCGGATTCACCCCTCCACTTT
CSVLSPGTGSDSPLHF
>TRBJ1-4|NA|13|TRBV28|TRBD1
TGTGCCAGCAGTGACAGGGGGCGAGAAAAACTGTTTTTT
CASSDRGREKLFF
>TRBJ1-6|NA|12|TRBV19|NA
TGTGCCAGTAAGGCGGCTGCGACACCCCTCCACTTT
CASKAAATPLHF
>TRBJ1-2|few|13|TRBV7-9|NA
TGTGCCAGCAGCTCCCTTGAGCTACCAGGCTACACCTTC
CASSSLELPGYTF
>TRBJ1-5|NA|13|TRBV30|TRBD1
TGTGCCTGGAGTGCTGACAGGGGTCAGCCCCAGCATTTT
CAWSADRGQPQHF
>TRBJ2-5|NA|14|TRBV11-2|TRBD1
TGTGCCAGCAGCTTCGGACAGGGCCAAGAGACCCAGTACTTC
CASSFGQGQETQYF
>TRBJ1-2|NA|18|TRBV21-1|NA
TGTGCCAGCAGCAAAGATACCGGGACAGGGGACTCCAACTATGGCTACACCTTC
CASSKDTGTGDSNYGYTF
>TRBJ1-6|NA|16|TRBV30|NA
TGTGCCTGGAGTGCTTGGGGCAGCTCCTATAATTCACCCCTCCACTTT
CAWSAWGSSYNSPLHF
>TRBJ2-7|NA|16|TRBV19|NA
TGTGCCAGTAGTACTTCCCGAGGGGGAGTTAGGTACGAGCAGTACTTC
CASSTSRGGVRYEQYF